The clone carrying this TCR beta chain has just a few counts. What it binds is unknown. Researchers ran the PCR with 60 Vbeta and 13 Jbeta primers. Sequencing used immunoSEQ multiplex PCR; TCRdb keeps in-frame clones, though not all of them. The sample has roughly 170,000 clones; about 75% are singletons. With V trimmed by 5 bases and J by 2 bases, 4 bases remained unmatched. The CDR3 consists of 15 residues. CDR1 is SGHTA and CDR2 is FQGTGA in the germline V gene. The sample belongs to a study of cytomegalovirus exposure and HLA in healthy donors. The study, taken as a whole, reports: Overall, approximately 150 TCR beta chains were annotated as cytomegalovirus-associated. Per a later analysis, HLA-associated TCR beta chains showed more clonal expansion than other, equally common TCR beta chains.

The chain uses TRBV7-3 and TRBJ1-3; 9 positions match TRBD1. This receptor was taken from a female donor in good health and CMV-seronegative. The sequenced sample was PBMCs. CDR3 bases: TGTGCCAGCAGCAGCGGACAGGGGCCTGGAAACACCATATATTTT. Residues: CASSSGQGPGNTIYF.